The entry that follows covers one TCR beta chain sequence. Clinical history as reported by participants underpinned cohort assignment. This sample is drawn from a study of blood T cell repertoires in COVID-19. In the original analysis: Counts of nucleated cells, estimated from reference gene primer amplification, were obtained. Using immunoSEQ multiplex PCR, the repertoire was profiled, and TCRdb retains in-frame clones only, with some absent. That table gives V, J and clone size, and the DNA gave D and trimming. This sample yields approximately 200,000 clones, of which over 80% are seen a single time; around 3.6% belongs to the top ten. The CDR3 runs 13 residues. J lost 3 bases, V lost 4 bases, and 3 bases had no gene match. The germline V gene encodes CDR1 SQVTM and CDR2 ANQGSEA.

The source material was PBMCs or T cells enriched from blood (not recorded which). The origin of this receptor is a woman in her twenties or thirties who had been exposed to COVID-19. The chain uses TRBV29-1 and TRBJ1-5; 7 nucleotides agree with TRBD1. For the CDR3, the DNA is TGCAGCGTTGGACAGGGCTACAATCAGCCCCAGCATTTT. It encodes CSVGQGYNQPQHF.